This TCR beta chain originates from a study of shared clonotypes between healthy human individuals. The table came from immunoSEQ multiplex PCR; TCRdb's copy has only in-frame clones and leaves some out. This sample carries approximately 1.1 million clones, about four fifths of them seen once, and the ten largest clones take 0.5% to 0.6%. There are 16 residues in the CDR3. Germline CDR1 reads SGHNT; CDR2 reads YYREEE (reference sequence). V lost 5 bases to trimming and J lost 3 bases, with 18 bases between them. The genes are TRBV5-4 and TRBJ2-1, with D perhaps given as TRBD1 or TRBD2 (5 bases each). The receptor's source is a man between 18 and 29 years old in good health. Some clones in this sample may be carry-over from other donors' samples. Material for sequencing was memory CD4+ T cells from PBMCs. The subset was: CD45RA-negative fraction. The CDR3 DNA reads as TGTGCCAGCAGGGACGGGACCCCGTCCGGCTACAATGAGCAGTTCTTC. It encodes CASRDGTPSGYNEQFF.